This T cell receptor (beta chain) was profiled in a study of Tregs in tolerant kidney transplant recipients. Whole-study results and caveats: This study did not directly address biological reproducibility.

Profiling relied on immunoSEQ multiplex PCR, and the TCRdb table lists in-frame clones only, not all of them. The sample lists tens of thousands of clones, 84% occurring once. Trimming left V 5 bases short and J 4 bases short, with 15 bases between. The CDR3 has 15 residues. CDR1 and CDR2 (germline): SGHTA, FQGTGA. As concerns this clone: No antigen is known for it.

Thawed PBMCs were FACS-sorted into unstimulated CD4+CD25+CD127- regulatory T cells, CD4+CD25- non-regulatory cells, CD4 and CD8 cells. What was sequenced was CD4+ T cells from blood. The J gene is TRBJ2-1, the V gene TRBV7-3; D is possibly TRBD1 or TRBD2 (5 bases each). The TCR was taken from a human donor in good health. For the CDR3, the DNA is TGTGCCAGCAGCATCACCGGGACGGTATACAATGAGCAGTTCTTC. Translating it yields CASSITGTVYNEQFF.